This T cell receptor (beta chain) was sequenced for a study of T cells after yellow fever vaccination. The 5'RACE template-switching step produced TCR cDNA and added a universal primer site and UMIs. TCRdb re-called the 5' RACE reads with MiXCR, one entry per CDR3 protein. The sample has just under 600,000 distinct CDR3 sequences; about 13% are singletons. Study findings and constraints: Weaker, the secondary response had a peak occurring faster, on day 5 versus 15. Shared CD4/CD8 clonotypes were a small share, likely from convergent recombination.

This clonotype was observed at least ten times. As yet, its antigen is unknown. The receptor's source is a man aged 25 to 40 who received the YFV17D yellow fever vaccine. Sample: PBMCs, taken on the day of the yellow fever booster vaccination.

Here the CDR3 DNA reads TGTGCCAGCAGCCAAGAGGCAGATACGCAGTATTTT. It yields the protein CASSQEADTQYF. The genes are TRBV3-1 and TRBJ2-3; D is undetermined. From germline, CDR1 is LGHDT and CDR2 YNNKEL (reference sequence). Trimming cost V 0 bases and J 4 bases, with 2 bases left between them. The CDR3 consists of 12 residues.